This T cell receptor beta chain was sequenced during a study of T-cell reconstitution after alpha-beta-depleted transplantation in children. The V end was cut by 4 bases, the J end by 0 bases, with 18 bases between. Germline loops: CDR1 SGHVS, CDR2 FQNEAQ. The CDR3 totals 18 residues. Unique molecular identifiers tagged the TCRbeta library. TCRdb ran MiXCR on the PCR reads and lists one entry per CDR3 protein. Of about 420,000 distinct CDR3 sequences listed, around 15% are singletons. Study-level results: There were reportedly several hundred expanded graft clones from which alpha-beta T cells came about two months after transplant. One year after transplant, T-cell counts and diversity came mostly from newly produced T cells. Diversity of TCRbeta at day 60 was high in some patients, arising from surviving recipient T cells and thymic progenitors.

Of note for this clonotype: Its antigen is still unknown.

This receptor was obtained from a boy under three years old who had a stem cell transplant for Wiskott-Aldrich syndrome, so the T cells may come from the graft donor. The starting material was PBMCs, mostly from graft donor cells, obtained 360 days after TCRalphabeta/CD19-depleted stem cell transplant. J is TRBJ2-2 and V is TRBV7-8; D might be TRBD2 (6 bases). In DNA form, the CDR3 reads TGTGCCAGCAGCTCCCGAACGGACGGGAGAGCGAACACCGGGGAGCTGTTTTTT. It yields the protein CASSSRTDGRANTGELFF.